This TCR beta chain was obtained from a study of CD8+ T cells in alopecia areata. Overall study context: For the treated group, dosing was oral tofacitinib at 5 to 10 mg twice daily.

V dropped 3 bases and J dropped 4; count of bases not matched to a gene: 10. The CDR3 totals 16 residues. Germline V gene sequence: CDR1 SQVTM, CDR2 ANQGSEA. Collection of lesional scalp punch biopsies and peripheral blood was performed in alopecia areata patients. PBMCs served as the source from which CD4+ and CD8+ T cells were sorted. Points from the study as a whole: More clonal than normal scalp was lesional scalp, particularly alopecia totalis/universalis.

RNA extraction was followed by reverse transcription into cDNA, which acted as the sequencing template. Clones were sequenced by immunoSEQ multiplex PCR, and TCRdb holds only the in-frame ones, with some missing. This sample has roughly 150,000 clones, with about 87% found just once. To note about this clone: Its antigen is currently unknown.

This specimen was CD8+ T cells sorted from blood, taken at week 0. This sequence was found in a human donor with alopecia areata. The rearrangement joins TRBV29-1 to TRBJ2-7; TRBD1 aligns across 12 bases. CDR3 nucleotides: TGCAGCGTTGAGGGTCTGGGACAGGGGGCACGTTACGAGCAGTACTTC. Its translation is CSVEGLGQGARYEQYF.